The TCR beta chain under discussion was sequenced for a study of a mutant IDH1 vaccine in newly diagnosed glioma. The overall study: Those enrolled had earlier been treated with radiotherapy, temozolomide, or both, mostly both.

As concerns this clone: Antigen: not known.

Time point meaning: week 23, last vaccination. Every vaccine dose comprised 300 ug of mutant IDH1 20-mer peptide plus topical imiquimod. Tumors from donors were new WHO grade 3 or 4 IDH1-mutant astrocytomas with ATRX loss. Regarding the study as a whole: Patients mounted vaccine-induced immune responses in roughly 93% of cases.

Sequencing used immunoSEQ multiplex PCR; TCRdb keeps in-frame clones, though not all of them. The table records tens of thousands of clones, 65% to 90% of them present only once. The ends lost 6 bases at V and 7 bases at J; junction bases unmatched: 8. CDR3 length equals 14 residues. In germline, CDR1 is MNHNS, CDR2 SASEGT. The receptor was isolated from a man aged 25 to 40 with glioma. Some clones in this sample may be carry-over from other donors' samples. This sample comprised PBMCs, obtained from a glioma patient whose treatment included an IDH1 peptide vaccine. The gene calls are TRBV6-1 and TRBJ2-1; TRBD2 matches 8 bases. This chain's CDR3 is CASSREGRVNEQFF. The CDR3 DNA is TGTGCCAGCAGCCGGGAGGGCCGGGTGAATGAGCAGTTCTTC.